This paragraph covers one T cell receptor beta chain sequence. Its antigen is unknown. This entry is derived from a study of shared clonotypes between healthy human individuals. In the study overall: Plates per donor: three CD4 naive, three CD4 memory, two CD8 naive, one CD8 memory. Study outcomes and limitations: Researchers found naive subsets generally carried larger estimated richness than memory subsets. Clonotype sharing across donors was expected to vary with sequencing depth. Represented genetic and exposure-history diversity was restricted by having few donors.

Profiled with immunoSEQ multiplex PCR; TCRdb holds only in-frame clones, not every one. The table has approximately 980,000 clones, about 80% seen once. Between the trimmed V and J ends, which lost 0 bases and 0 bases, there was a span of 9 bases. The CDR3 length is 15 residues. Per the germline V gene, CDR1 is GTSNPN and CDR2 is SVGIG (reference sequence). V gene TRBV30 combines with J gene TRBJ1-3, with D possibly being TRBD1 (5 bases). This receptor was identified in a man aged 18 to 30 in good health. The specimen sequenced was memory CD4+ T cells sorted from blood. Specified subset: CD45RA-negative fraction. The CDR3 DNA is TGTGCCTGGAGTGTAACCGGGGGCTCTGGAAACACCATATATTTT. Translated, it gives CAWSVTGGSGNTIYF.